These 26 T cell receptor beta chains originate from one sample sequenced in a study of shared clonotypes between healthy human individuals. The naive CD8 population came from CD45RO-negative cells selected for CCR7, without terminally differentiated effector memory CD45RA+ cells. Using immunoSEQ multiplex PCR, the repertoire was profiled, and TCRdb retains in-frame clones only, with some absent. The table includes some 2,100,000 clones, under 95% detected once. The sequenced sample was naive CD8+ T cells from PBMCs. These receptors originate from a man in his late teens or twenties in good health. Some clones in this sample may be carry-over from other donors' samples.

The V call is TRBV19, the J call TRBJ1-2, with D possibly matching TRBD1 (6 bases). The V end lost 6 bases, the J end lost 4 bases, and 18 bases lay between the germline ends. Germline V gives CDR1 LNHDA, CDR2 SQIVND (reference sequence). The CDR3 has 15 amino acids. CDR3 coding DNA: TGTGCCAGTAGCACAGGGTATGGGAGACTCTATGGCTACACCTTC. This sequence encodes CASSTGYGRLYGYTF.

The chain couples TRBV28 to TRBJ2-7; unclear D gene. Trimming took 3 bases from V and 2 from J, leaving 11 bases between them. CDR3 length equals 14 residues. Germline V lookup: CDR1 MDHEN, CDR2 SYDVKM. CDR3 region: CASSFANRPYEQYF. CDR3 coding DNA: TGTGCCAGCAGTTTCGCGAACAGACCCTACGAGCAGTACTTC.

This sequence joins TRBV19 and TRBJ1-5; D perhaps matches TRBD1 (6 bases). CDR1 and CDR2 from the germline V gene are LNHDA and SQIVND (reference sequence). Trimming took off 2 bases at V and 8 bases at J, with 28 bases between the two ends. The CDR3 totals 19 residues. The DNA of the CDR3 is TGTGCCAGTAGTATAAGTAGTCGAGACAGGACCTTCCGCGGGGAGCCCCAGCATTTT. This translates into CASSISSRDRTFRGEPQHF.

This rearrangement joins TRBV28 to TRBJ1-5; the match to TRBD1 covers 8 bases. The germline V gene encodes CDR1 MDHEN and CDR2 SYDVKM. The CDR3 runs to 14 residues. Trimming at V came to 6 bases and at J to 3 bases, leaving 4 bases not matched to a gene. The CDR3 DNA reads as TGTGCCAGCAGACTGGGACAGGCCAATCAGCCCCAGCATTTT. It specifies CASRLGQANQPQHF.

The rearrangement uses TRBV19 and TRBJ2-1; 9 bases line up with TRBD2. This CDR3 spans 16 amino acids. The V gene end was trimmed by 3 bases and the J gene end by 3 bases; junction bases not matched to a gene: 6. Germline CDR1 reads LNHDA; CDR2 reads SQIVND (reference sequence). CDR3 nucleotide sequence: TGTGCCAGTAGTATCGCTAGCGGGACCATCTACAATGAGCAGTTCTTC. Its translation is CASSIASGTIYNEQFF.

The chain is built from TRBV4-3 and TRBJ2-5; 9 bases line up with TRBD2. CDR1 and CDR2 (germline): LGHNA, YSLEER. CDR3 size: 15 residues. The trim removed 5 bases at V and 2 bases at J, leaving 6 bases unmatched. The CDR3 protein is CASSFLLAGQETQYF. Here the CDR3 DNA reads TGCGCCAGCAGCTTCCTTCTAGCGGGACAAGAGACCCAGTACTTC.

This chain joins TRBV6-1 and TRBJ1-1; 7 bases map to TRBD1. The trim removed 2 bases at V and 5 bases at J, leaving 8 bases unmatched. This CDR3 is 15 amino acids long. Germline values: CDR1 MNHNS, CDR2 SASEGT. The CDR3 region is CASSEPTGMRTEAFF. In nucleotides, the CDR3 is TGTGCCAGCAGTGAACCGACAGGGATGAGGACTGAAGCTTTCTTT.

J is TRBJ2-2 and V is TRBV27, with a tentative D call TRBD2 (6 bases). The CDR3 is made up of 15 amino acids. Trimming left V 8 bases short and J 3 bases short, with 16 bases between. CDR1 MNHEY and CDR2 SMNVEV come from the germline V gene (reference sequence). The CDR3 region has the DNA TGTGCCAGCGGTGGGGGGAGAAGGGACACCGGGGAGCTGTTTTTT. Protein product: CASGGGRRDTGELFF.

This clone appeared a single time. V and J are TRBV13 and TRBJ2-7, with 7 nucleotides matching TRBD2. This CDR3 has 15 amino acids. The ends lost 1 base at V and 3 bases at J; junction bases unmatched: 6. The V gene's germline CDR1 is PRHDT and CDR2 FYEKMQ (reference sequence). As DNA, the CDR3 is TGTGCCAGCAGCTTAGCGTCTAGCGGATACTACGAGCAGTACTTC. The encoded protein is CASSLASSGYYEQYF.

V usage is TRBV29-1 and J usage is TRBJ2-3, with a tentative D call TRBD2 (5 bases). There are 13 residues in the CDR3. Deletions cut 7 bases from V and 5 bases from J, with 16 bases between. The germline V gene has CDR1 SQVTM and CDR2 ANQGSEA. The CDR3 region has the DNA TGCAGCGGTGGGAGACAAACGGGAGATACGCAGTATTTT. The encoded protein is CSGGRQTGDTQYF.

CDR3 DNA sequence: TGTGCCAGCAGCGCTTGGGACAGGGGGAATGATGAGCAGTTCTTC. This encodes CASSAWDRGNDEQFF. The chain is built from TRBV9 and TRBJ2-1; 11 positions agree with TRBD1. The CDR3 has 15 amino acids. Germline lookup yields CDR1 SGDLS and CDR2 YYNGEE. The V and J ends lost 3 bases and 8 bases, in that order; junction bases with no gene match: 7.

This chain uses TRBV19 with TRBJ2-1; the D gene is possibly TRBD2 (5 bases). The ends were cut back, 1 base at V and 2 bases at J, with 15 bases in the middle. This CDR3 contains 17 residues. Germline CDR1 is LNHDA and CDR2 is SQIVND (reference sequence). CDR3 bases: TGTGCCAGTAGTATAGTCGGTCTAGCAGACCCCTACAATGAGCAGTTCTTC. This encodes CASSIVGLADPYNEQFF. Together with reference TRBV19 and TRBJ2-1, the CDR3 gives the full variable domain: DGGITQSPKYLFRKEGQNVTLSCEQNLNHDAMYWYRQDPGQGLRLIYYSQIVNDFQKGDIAEGYSVSREKKESFPLTVTSAQKNPTAFYLCASSIVGLADPYNEQFFGPGTRLTVL.

The chain has TRBV27 and TRBJ1-1; unclear D gene. The CDR3 sequence is 15 residues long. CDR1 MNHEY and CDR2 SMNVEV come from the germline V gene (reference sequence). V was cut by 5 bases and J by 1 base, with 14 bases left in between. Here the CDR3 reads CASSPFLTPNTEAFF. Here the CDR3 DNA reads TGTGCCAGCAGTCCGTTTCTGACACCGAACACTGAAGCTTTCTTT.

The chain joins TRBV27 to TRBJ2-7; 9 nucleotides align to TRBD1. The germline V gene encodes CDR1 MNHEY and CDR2 SMNVEV (reference sequence). J gave up 2 bases and V 6 bases, and 5 bases lay outside the gene matches. This CDR3 comprises 14 residues. The CDR3 here is CASRRDRVTYEQYF. CDR3 DNA: TGTGCCAGCAGGAGGGACAGGGTAACCTACGAGCAGTACTTC.

The chain carries TRBV6-5 and TRBJ2-5; D ambiguous. The germline V gene encodes CDR1 MNHEY and CDR2 SVGAGI. Trimming left V 8 bases short and J 5 bases short, with 18 bases between. This CDR3 spans 14 amino acids. For the CDR3, the DNA is TGTGCCAGCTCGGTCTTGTCCCTGCGGGAGACCCAGTACTTC. Its protein is CASSVLSLRETQYF.

The genes are TRBV10-3 and TRBJ2-1; TRBD2 matches 12 bases. The CDR3 contains 15 residues. V lost 9 bases to trimming and J lost 7 bases; unmatched junction nucleotides: 10. The V gene's germline CDR1 is ENHRY and CDR2 SYGVKD. The CDR3 is CAIRPLAGGPNEQFF. The CDR3 bases are TGTGCCATACGGCCTCTAGCGGGAGGGCCTAATGAGCAGTTCTTC.

This sequence joins TRBV7-9 and TRBJ1-6; D is perhaps TRBD1 (5 bases). Germline assignment: CDR1 SEHNR and CDR2 FQNEAQ (reference sequence). Trimming stripped 5 bases from V and 9 bases from J, with 20 bases between. The length of the CDR3 is 16 residues. The CDR3 protein is CASSRGRWGIGSPLHF. The CDR3 region has the DNA TGTGCCAGCAGCCGAGGGAGGTGGGGGATTGGTTCACCCCTCCACTTT.

This clone was seen a single time. The gene calls are TRBV4-1 and TRBJ2-1; 11 nucleotides align to TRBD2. V lost 3 bases, J lost 7 bases, and 5 bases stayed unmatched. Germline-derived CDR1 and CDR2 are MGHRA and YSYEKL. The CDR3 spans 15 residues. The CDR3 nucleotides are TGCGCCAGCAGCCATACTAGCGGGAGTTCGAATGAGCAGTTCTTC. This gives the protein CASSHTSGSSNEQFF.

The CDR3 loop reads CASSPDRDPSSYNEQFF. The CDR3 region has the DNA TGTGCCAGTAGCCCTGACAGGGATCCGAGCTCCTACAATGAGCAGTTCTTC. This chain connects TRBV19 to TRBJ2-1, with 7 nucleotides matching TRBD1. Germline values: CDR1 LNHDA, CDR2 SQIVND (reference sequence). V trimming: 6 bases; J trimming: 0 bases; junction bases outside the gene matches: 11. The CDR3 consists of 17 residues. The whole variable domain, filled in from reference TRBV19 and TRBJ2-1, reads DGGITQSPKYLFRKEGQNVTLSCEQNLNHDAMYWYRQDPGQGLRLIYYSQIVNDFQKGDIAEGYSVSREKKESFPLTVTSAQKNPTAFYLCASSPDRDPSSYNEQFFGPGTRLTVL.

The V and J genes are TRBV7-9 and TRBJ2-3; TRBD2 is a possible D gene (5 bases). The CDR3 covers 11 residues. Trimming cost V 10 bases and J 5 bases, with 10 bases left between them. From germline, CDR1 is SEHNR and CDR2 FQNEAQ (reference sequence). CDR3 region: CATRGVDTQYF. CDR3 in DNA: TGTGCCACCCGGGGAGTAGATACGCAGTATTTT.

Remarks on this clone: Other DNA sequences from this sample encode an identical CDR3 as well. V is TRBV2 and J is TRBJ2-7, with D unresolved. Trimming took off 1 base at V and 2 bases at J, with 6 bases between the two ends. The length of the CDR3 is 13 residues. CDR1 is SNHLY, CDR2 FYNNEI, per germline. The chain's CDR3 is CASSEGVTYEQYF. Here the CDR3 DNA reads TGTGCCAGCAGTGAAGGGGTAACCTACGAGCAGTACTTC.

This chain joins TRBV11-2 and TRBJ2-7; D call uncertain. V lost 1 base and J 4 bases, leaving 11 bases between the germline ends. CDR1 SGHAT and CDR2 FQNNGV come from the germline V gene. The CDR3 has 14 residues. CDR3 sequence: CASSLVRSFYEQYF. CDR3 nucleotide sequence: TGTGCCAGCAGCTTAGTGCGGAGTTTTTACGAGCAGTACTTC.

This sequence joins TRBV7-9 and TRBJ2-7, with D unresolved. Germline CDR1 SEHNR, CDR2 FQNEAQ (reference sequence). This CDR3 is built from 14 residues. Trimming took off 1 base at V and 6 bases at J, with 13 bases between the two ends. This chain's CDR3 is CASSLEWGSGEQYF. The CDR3 DNA reads TGTGCCAGCAGCTTAGAGTGGGGATCAGGCGAGCAGTACTTC.

The chain is built from TRBV11-3 and TRBJ1-3; D is unclear. Germline CDR1 reads SGHNT; CDR2 reads YENEEA. V was clipped by 3 bases and J by 4 bases, with 10 bases between them. The CDR3 extends over 14 amino acids. The CDR3 coding sequence is TGTGCCAGCAGCTTTTGTTCCGGGGGAAACACCATATATTTT. Amino acids: CASSFCSGGNTIYF.

This chain links TRBV11-2 with TRBJ1-2; the D is unclear. With 5 bases removed from V and 5 bases from J, the gap between germline ends came to 9 bases. Germline values: CDR1 SGHAT, CDR2 FQNNGV. The CDR3 has 12 residues. CDR3 in DNA: TGTGCCAGCAGCACGCCCGGTTATGGCTACACCTTC. Protein sequence: CASSTPGYGYTF.

The CDR3 here is CASRGDRGNGYTF. The CDR3 DNA follows: TGTGCCAGCAGGGGGGACAGGGGAAATGGCTACACCTTC. The chain couples TRBV2 to TRBJ1-2; TRBD1 aligns across 10 bases. The CDR3 is 13 amino acids. V shed 6 bases and J 6 bases; nucleotides not matched to a gene: 4. In germline, CDR1 is SNHLY, CDR2 FYNNEI.